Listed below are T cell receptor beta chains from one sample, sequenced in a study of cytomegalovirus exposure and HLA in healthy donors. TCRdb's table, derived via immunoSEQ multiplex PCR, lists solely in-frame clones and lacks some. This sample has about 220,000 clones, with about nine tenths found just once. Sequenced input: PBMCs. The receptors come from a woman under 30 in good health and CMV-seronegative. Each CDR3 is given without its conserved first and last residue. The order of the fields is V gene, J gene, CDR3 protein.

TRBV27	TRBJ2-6	ASSYMSGANVLT
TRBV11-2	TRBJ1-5	ASSPGTGIQPQH
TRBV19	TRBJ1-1	ASSPTGQGVIEAF
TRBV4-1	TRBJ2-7	ASSQGQGAYEQY
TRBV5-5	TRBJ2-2	ASSAVDRGRAGELF
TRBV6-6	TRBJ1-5	ASKGTANQPQH
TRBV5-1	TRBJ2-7	ASSLAPSDSYEQY
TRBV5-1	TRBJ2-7	ASSLGWTYYEQY
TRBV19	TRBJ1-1	ASSTNTGGGTEAF
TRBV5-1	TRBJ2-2	ASSGQGVDGELF
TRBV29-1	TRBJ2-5	SVGDRAVGETQY
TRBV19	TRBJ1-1	ASSNRGPNTEAF
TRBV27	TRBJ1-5	ASSLGRSGNQPQH
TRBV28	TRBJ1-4	ASSLGPTGNEKLF
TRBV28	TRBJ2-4	ASSKASGRRDIQY
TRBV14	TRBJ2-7	ASSQLQGTSGRTYEQY
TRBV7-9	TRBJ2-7	ASSLDPGGREQY
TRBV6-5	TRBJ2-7	ASSRGGVYEQY
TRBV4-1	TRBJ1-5	ASSQAQGDQPQH
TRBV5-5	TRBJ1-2	ASSLVQTPTGDGYT
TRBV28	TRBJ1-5	ASSPYRWLLYSNQPQH
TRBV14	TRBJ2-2	ASQHRRSGGWVVGELF
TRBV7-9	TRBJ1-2	ASSLALGTDYGYT
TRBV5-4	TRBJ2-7	ASSSLRDRGASSPYEQY
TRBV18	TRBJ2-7	ANSPLGDLLYEQY
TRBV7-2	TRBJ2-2	ASSPTSRGGNTGELF
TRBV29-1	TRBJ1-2	SVEADTYHGYT
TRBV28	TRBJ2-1	ASSSGLAGINEQF
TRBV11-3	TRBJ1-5	ASSRDSEQGANQPQH
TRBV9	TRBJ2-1	ASSVSTGGIYNEQF
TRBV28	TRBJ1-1	ASQGARYTEAF
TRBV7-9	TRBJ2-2	ASSPAGDTGELF
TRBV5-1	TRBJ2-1	ASSITSPYNEQF
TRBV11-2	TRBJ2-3	ASRRPGTGITDTQY
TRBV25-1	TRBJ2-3	ASSDRGGRRTDTQY
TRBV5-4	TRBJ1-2	ASSPGGTAYGYT
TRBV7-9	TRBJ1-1	ASRLAGTGLNTEAF
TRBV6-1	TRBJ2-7	ASTHRTRSTYEQY
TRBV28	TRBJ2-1	ASSLWGATARHYNEQF
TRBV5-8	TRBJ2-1	ASSFAREGLVNEQF
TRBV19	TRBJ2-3	ASSGGLGGDTQY
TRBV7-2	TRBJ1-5	ASSLTGNQPQH
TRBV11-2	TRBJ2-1	ASSSSGSSYNEQF
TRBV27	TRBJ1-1	ASSLLDGPEAF
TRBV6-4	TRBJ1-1	ASSHRANTEAF
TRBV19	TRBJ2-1	ASSLTSRGRGNEQF
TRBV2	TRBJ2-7	ASSLTSGSYSYEQY
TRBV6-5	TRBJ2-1	ASKGLGPHNEQF
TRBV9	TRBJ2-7	ASSAPTGDEQY
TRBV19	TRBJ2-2	ASNPPGQGHQGGELF